This T cell receptor (beta chain) was recorded in a study of T cell repertoires in cytomegalovirus infection. The overall study: Recently identified HLA-C-restricted and well-studied HLA-B-restricted CMV epitopes were used.

CDR3 length equals 15 residues. V was shortened by 5 bases and J by 0 bases, with 15 bases between the two germline ends. CDR1 and CDR2 from the germline V gene are DFQATT and SNEGSKA (reference sequence). TCRdb fed the reads into MiXCR, producing one record per CDR3 protein. The table shows approximately 600,000 distinct CDR3 sequences, with 35% to 50% occurring only once. On this clonotype: Its antigen is not known.

The specimen was cultured PBMCs, collected from culture after CMV antigen stimulation. V gene TRBV20-1 combines with J gene TRBJ2-3; no clear D. The receptor comes from a human donor in good health (CMV status not recorded). Some clones in this sample may be carry-over from other donors' samples. This chain's CDR3 is CSASPRARSTDTQYF. The DNA for the CDR3 is TGCAGTGCTTCCCCTAGGGCAAGGAGCACAGATACGCAGTATTTT.